This T cell receptor beta chain was documented in a study of T cells in women clearing cervical HPV infection. Study context: No precancer developed; the control's incident HPV16 infection cleared within 12 months. Regarding the study as a whole: Controls had more TRBV6-7 (0.16%) than cases (around 0.11%).

Concerning this clone: Antigen: not known. The observed sequence ends 3 residues before the CDR3 terminus, with the missing tail filled in from the germline J gene.

Each participant carried one incident cervical HPV16 infection only. Using immunoSEQ multiplex PCR, the repertoire was profiled, and TCRdb retains in-frame clones only, with some absent. The sample's table shows around 35,000 clones. The CDR3 is 11 amino acids. The germline gives CDR1 DFQATT, CDR2 SNEGSKA (reference sequence). Trimming removed 5 bases from V and 7 bases from J, with 10 bases in between. The receptor was derived from a woman between 18 and 69 years old with a cervical HPV16 infection that either progressed to CIN3+ or cleared (not recorded which). The chain joins TRBV20-1 to TRBJ2-3; possible D gene TRBD1, 5 bases. The sample consisted of blood buffy coat. The sequenced CDR3 bases are TGCAGTGCTCTCGACAGAAATACG. This translates into CSALDRNT. Given in full, the CDR3 is CSALDRNTQYF.